This T cell receptor (beta chain) came from a study of shared clonotypes between healthy human individuals. Study conclusions and caveats: Naive CD4 clonotypes were shared across several donors at 4.5% to 6%.

A remark on this clone: The antigen remains unidentified.

Assay used: immunoSEQ multiplex PCR; TCRdb lists only in-frame clones, some missing. The profile shows 2 million to 2.5 million clones, approximately 90% of them singletons. Germline V lookup: CDR1 LNHDA, CDR2 SQIVND (reference sequence). The CDR3 length is 14 residues. V was cut by 5 bases and J by 5 bases, with 15 bases left in between. The gene calls are TRBV19 and TRBJ1-1; weak D call: TRBD1 (5 bases). This receptor was obtained from a man aged 18-30 years in good health. Some clones in this sample may be carry-over from other donors' samples. Sequencing used naive CD4+ T cells from PBMCs. Described subset: CD45RA+ positively selected. DNA for the CDR3: TGTGCCAGTAGTCCCCTGGGGGGAAGGACTGAAGCTTTCTTT. Amino acids: CASSPLGGRTEAFF.